Sequencing of this T cell receptor (beta chain) was carried out in a study of OX40 agonist ivuxolimab in advanced cancers. Study-level information: Dosing consisted of intravenous ivuxolimab at 0.01 to 10 mg/kg every 2 weeks.

General study results and limits: Some nonresponders additionally presented with little normalized T-cell clonal expansion. Both CD4+ and CD8+ T cell populations in blood had undergone clonal expansion by week 6 at 0.1 to 3.0 mg/kg.

Concerning this clone: Its antigen remains unidentified.

Germline CDR1 WNHNN, CDR2 SYGVQD (reference sequence). The CDR3 spans 14 residues. V shed 6 bases, J shed 10 bases, and the junction held 9 bases outside the gene matches. Sequencing used immunoSEQ multiplex PCR; TCRdb keeps in-frame clones, though not all of them. Found here are tens of thousands of clones, approximately 88% of them singletons; the top ten hold approximately 26%. The origin of this receptor is an adult with an advanced solid tumor such as melanoma, head and neck, liver or kidney cancer. The rearrangement joins TRBV10-1 to TRBJ2-1, with 10 positions matching TRBD1. The sequenced sample was CD4+ or CD8+ T cells sorted from blood, obtained in a trial of the OX40 agonist ivuxolimab. The CDR3 DNA is TGCGCCAGCAGCCCCGGGACAGGGGTGGAAGAGCAGTTCTTC. Translated: CASSPGTGVEEQFF.